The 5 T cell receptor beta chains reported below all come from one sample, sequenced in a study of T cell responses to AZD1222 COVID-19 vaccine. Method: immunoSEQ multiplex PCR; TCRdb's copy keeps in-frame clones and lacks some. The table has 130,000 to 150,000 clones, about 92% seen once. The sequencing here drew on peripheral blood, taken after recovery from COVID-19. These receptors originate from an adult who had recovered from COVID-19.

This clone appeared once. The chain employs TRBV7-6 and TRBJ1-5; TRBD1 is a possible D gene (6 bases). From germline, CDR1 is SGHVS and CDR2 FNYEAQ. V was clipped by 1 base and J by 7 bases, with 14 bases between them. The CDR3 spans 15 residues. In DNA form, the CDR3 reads TGTGCCAGCAGCTTAGACCCGCAGGGGATCCAGCCCCAGCATTTT. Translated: CASSLDPQGIQPQHF.

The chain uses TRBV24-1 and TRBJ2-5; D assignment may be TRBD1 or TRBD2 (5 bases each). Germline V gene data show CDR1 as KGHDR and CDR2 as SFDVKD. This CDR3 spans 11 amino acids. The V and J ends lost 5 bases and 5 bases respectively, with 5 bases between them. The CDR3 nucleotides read TGTGCCACCAGTGGGGGGGAGACCCAGTACTTC. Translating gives CATSGGETQYF.

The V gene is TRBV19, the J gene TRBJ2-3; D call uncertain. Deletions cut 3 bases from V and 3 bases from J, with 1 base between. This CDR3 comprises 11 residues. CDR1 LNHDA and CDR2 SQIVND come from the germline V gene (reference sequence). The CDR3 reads CASSITDTQYF. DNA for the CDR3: TGTGCCAGTAGTATTACAGATACGCAGTATTTT.

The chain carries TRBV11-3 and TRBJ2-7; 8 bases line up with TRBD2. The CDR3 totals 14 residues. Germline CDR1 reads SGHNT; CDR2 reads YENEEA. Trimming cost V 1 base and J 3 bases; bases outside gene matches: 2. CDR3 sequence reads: CASSLAAGGYEQYF. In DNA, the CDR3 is TGTGCCAGCAGCTTAGCTGCGGGGGGCTACGAGCAGTACTTC.

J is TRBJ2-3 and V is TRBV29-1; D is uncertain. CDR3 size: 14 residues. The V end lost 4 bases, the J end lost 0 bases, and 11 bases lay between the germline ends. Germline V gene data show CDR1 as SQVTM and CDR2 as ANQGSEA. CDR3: CSVAIGRSTDTQYF. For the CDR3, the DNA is TGCAGCGTTGCCATAGGGCGGAGCACAGATACGCAGTATTTT.